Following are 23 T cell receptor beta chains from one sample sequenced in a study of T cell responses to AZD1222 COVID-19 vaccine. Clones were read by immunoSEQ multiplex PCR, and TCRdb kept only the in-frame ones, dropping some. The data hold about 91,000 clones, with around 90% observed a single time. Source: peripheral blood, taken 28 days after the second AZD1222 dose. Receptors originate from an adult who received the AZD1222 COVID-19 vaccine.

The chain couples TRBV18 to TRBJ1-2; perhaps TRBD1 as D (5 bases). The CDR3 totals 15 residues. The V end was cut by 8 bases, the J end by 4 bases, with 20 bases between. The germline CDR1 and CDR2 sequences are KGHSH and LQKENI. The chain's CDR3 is CASRKPGLLPYGYTF. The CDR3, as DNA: TGTGCCAGCCGTAAACCGGGACTGCTGCCCTATGGCTACACCTTC.

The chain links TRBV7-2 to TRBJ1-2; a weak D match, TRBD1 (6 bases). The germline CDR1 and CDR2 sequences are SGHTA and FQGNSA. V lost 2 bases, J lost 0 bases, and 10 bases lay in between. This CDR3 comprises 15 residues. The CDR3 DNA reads TGTGCCAGCAGCTTATTCAGGACAGCTAACTATGGCTACACCTTC. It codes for CASSLFRTANYGYTF.

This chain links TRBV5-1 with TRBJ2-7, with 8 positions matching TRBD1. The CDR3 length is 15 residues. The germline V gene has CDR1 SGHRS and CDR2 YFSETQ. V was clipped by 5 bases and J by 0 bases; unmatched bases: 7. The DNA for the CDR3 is TGCGCCAGCAGATCGGACAGGGACGACTCCTACGAGCAGTACTTC. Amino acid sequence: CASRSDRDDSYEQYF.

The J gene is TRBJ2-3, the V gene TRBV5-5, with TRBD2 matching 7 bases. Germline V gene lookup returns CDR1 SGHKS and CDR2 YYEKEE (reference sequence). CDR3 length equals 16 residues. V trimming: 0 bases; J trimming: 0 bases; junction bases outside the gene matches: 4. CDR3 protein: CASSLGGGPSTDTQYF. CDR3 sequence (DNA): TGTGCCAGCAGCTTGGGGGGGGGTCCTAGCACAGATACGCAGTATTTT.

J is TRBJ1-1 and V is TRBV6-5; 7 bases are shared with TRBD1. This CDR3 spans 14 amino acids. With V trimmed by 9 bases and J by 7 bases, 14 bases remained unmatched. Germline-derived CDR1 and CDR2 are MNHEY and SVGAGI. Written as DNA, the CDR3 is TGTGCCAGTGGAAAGGGGGGACAGTTTTATGAAGCTTTCTTT. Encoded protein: CASGKGGQFYEAFF.

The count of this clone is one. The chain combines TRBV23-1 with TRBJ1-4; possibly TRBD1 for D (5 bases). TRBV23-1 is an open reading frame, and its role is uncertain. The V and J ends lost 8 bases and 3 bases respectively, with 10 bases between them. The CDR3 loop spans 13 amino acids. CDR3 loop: CASLRGPNEKLFF. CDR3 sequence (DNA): TGCGCCAGCCTCCGGGGACCTAATGAAAAACTGTTTTTT.

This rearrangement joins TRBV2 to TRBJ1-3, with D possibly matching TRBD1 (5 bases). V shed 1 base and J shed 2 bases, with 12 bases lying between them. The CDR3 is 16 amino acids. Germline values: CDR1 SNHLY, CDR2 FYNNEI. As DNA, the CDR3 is TGTGCCAGCAGTGAAGATCGGGGGTTCGCTGGAAACACCATATATTTT. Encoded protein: CASSEDRGFAGNTIYF.

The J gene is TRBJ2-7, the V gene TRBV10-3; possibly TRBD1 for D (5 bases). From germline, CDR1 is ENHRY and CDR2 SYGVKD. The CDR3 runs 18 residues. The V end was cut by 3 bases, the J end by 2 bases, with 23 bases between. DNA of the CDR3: TGTGCCATCAGTGATTTAGTCTCAACTCGTGGCAGGGCCTACGAGCAGTACTTC. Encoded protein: CAISDLVSTRGRAYEQYF.

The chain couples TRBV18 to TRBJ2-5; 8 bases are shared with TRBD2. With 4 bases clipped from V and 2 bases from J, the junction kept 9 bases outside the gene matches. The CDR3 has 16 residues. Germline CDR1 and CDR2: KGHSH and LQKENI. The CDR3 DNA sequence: TGTGCCAGCTCACGGATTAGCGGGGACCTTCAAGAGACCCAGTACTTC. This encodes CASSRISGDLQETQYF.

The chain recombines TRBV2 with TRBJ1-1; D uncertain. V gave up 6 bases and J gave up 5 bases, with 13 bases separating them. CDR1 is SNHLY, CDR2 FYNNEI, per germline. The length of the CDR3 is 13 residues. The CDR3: CASRVYPSTEAFF. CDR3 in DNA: TGTGCCAGCAGGGTTTACCCGAGTACTGAAGCTTTCTTT.

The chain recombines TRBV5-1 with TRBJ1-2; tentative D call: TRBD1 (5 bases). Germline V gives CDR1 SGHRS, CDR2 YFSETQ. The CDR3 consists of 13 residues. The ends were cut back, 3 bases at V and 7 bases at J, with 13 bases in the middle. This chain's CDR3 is CASSSIQGPGYTF. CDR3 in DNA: TGCGCCAGCAGCTCGATCCAGGGACCTGGCTACACCTTC.

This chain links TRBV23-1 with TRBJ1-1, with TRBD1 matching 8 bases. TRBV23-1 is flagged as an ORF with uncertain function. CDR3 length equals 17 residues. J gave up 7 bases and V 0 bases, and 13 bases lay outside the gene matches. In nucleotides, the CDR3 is TGCGCCAGCAGTCAATCGATGGTTAGGACAGGGAGAAGTGAAGCTTTCTTT. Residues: CASSQSMVRTGRSEAFF.

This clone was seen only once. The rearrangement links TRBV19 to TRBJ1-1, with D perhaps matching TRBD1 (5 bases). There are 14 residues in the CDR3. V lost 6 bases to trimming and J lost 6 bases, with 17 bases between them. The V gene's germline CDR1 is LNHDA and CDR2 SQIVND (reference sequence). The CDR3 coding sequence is TGTGCCAGTAGCCCCCCCCAGGGATATGCTGAAGCTTTCTTT. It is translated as CASSPPQGYAEAFF.

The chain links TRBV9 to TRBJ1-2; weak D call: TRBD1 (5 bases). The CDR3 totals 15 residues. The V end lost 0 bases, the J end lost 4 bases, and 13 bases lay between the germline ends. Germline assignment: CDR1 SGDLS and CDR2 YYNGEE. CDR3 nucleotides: TGTGCCAGCAGCGTAGGGGGCGGAGACGTCTATGGCTACACCTTC. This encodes CASSVGGGDVYGYTF.

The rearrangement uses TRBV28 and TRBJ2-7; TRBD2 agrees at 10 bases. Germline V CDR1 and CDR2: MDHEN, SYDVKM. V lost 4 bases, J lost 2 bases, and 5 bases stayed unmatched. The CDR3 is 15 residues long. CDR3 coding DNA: TGTGCCAGCAGTTGGTCTAGCGGGAGCCCCTACGAGCAGTACTTC. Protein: CASSWSSGSPYEQYF.

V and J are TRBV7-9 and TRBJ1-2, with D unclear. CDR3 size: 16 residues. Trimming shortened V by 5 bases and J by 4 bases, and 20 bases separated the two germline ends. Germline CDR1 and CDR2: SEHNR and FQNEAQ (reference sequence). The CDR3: CASSPDGRDSAYGYTF. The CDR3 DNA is TGTGCCAGCAGCCCTGACGGTAGGGATTCAGCCTATGGCTACACCTTC.

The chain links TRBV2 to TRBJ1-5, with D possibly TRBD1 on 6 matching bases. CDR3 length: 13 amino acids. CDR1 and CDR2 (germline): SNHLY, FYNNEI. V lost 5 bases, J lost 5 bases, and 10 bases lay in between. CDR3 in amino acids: CASSLRGDQPQHF. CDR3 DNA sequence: TGTGCCAGCAGTCTCAGGGGTGATCAGCCCCAGCATTTT.

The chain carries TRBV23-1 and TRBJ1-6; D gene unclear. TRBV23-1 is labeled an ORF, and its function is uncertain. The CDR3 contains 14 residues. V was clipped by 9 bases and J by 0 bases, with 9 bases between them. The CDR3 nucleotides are TGCGCCAGTAATGGGCGCTCCTATAATTCACCCCTCCACTTT. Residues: CASNGRSYNSPLHF.

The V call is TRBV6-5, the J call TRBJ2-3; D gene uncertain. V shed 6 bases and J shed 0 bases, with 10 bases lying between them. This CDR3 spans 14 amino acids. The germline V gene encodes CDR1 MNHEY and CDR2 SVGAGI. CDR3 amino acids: CASRAQTSTDTQYF. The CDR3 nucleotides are TGTGCCAGCAGGGCACAGACTAGCACAGATACGCAGTATTTT.

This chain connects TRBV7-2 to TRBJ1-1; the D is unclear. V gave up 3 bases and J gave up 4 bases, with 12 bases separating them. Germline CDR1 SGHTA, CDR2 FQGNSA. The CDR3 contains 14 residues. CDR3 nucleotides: TGTGCCAGCAGCTTGTTGCCAGAGGGCACTGAAGCTTTCTTT. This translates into CASSLLPEGTEAFF.

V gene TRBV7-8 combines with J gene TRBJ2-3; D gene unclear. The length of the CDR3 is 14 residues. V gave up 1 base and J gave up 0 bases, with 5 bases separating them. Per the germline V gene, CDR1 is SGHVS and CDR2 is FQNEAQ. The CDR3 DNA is TGTGCCAGCAGCTTAGGGCAAAGCACAGATACGCAGTATTTT. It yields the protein CASSLGQSTDTQYF.

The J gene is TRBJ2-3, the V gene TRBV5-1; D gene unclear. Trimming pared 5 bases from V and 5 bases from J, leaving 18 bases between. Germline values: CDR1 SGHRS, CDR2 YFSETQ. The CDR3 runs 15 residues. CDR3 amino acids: CASRGAGAPLDTQYF. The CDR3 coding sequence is TGCGCCAGCAGAGGTGCCGGCGCCCCGCTAGATACGCAGTATTTT.

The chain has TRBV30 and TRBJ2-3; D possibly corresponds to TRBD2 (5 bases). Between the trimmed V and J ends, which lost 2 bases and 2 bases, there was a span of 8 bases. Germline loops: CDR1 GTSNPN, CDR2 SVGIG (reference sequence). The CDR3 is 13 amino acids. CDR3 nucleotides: TGTGCCTGGAGTAGCGGACCCACAGATACGCAGTATTTT. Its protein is CAWSSGPTDTQYF.